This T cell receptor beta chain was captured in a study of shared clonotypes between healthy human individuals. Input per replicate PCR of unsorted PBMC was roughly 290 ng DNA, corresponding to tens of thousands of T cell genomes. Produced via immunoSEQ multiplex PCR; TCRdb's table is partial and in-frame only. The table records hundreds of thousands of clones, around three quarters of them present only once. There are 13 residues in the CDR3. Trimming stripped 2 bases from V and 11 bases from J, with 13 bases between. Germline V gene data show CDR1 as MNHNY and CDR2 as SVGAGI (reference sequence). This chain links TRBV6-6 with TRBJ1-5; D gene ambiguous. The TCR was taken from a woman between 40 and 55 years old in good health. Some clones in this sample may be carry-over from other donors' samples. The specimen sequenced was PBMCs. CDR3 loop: CASSYAPSRSQHF. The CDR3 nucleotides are TGTGCCAGCAGTTACGCCCCGAGTCGGTCCCAGCATTTT.